The present T cell receptor (beta chain) was sequenced within a study of T cell clonality in common variable immunodeficiency. Broader study findings: Reportedly, TCR beta sequences from common variable immunodeficiency showed fewer deletions and N-nucleotide insertions.

This clone has at least ten counts. The antigen is unknown. The CDR3 is cut off 3 residues early in the read; its end comes from the germline J gene. Profiled with immunoSEQ multiplex PCR; TCRdb holds only in-frame clones, not every one. The sample contains tens of thousands of clones, none of them singletons. Aged 9 to 64 years, CVID subjects averaged roughly 39 years old. Donors gave roughly 5 to 8.5 ml heparinized peripheral whole blood. CDR1 is GTSNPN and CDR2 is SVGIG in the germline V gene (reference sequence). The CDR3 has 15 amino acids. V shed 0 bases and J 7 bases; nucleotides not matched to a gene: 8.

Material for sequencing was peripheral blood mononuclear cells. The sequence derives from a human donor with common variable immunodeficiency. This chain connects TRBV30 to TRBJ1-4; 7 bases map to TRBD1. CDR3 amino acids: CAWSVLSGGREKLFF. The part of the CDR3 DNA that was read is TGTGCCTGGAGTGTACTTTCAGGGGGTCGTGAAAAA.